These 19 T cell receptor beta chains share one sample of origin, sequenced in a study of T-cell memory formation after mild COVID-19 (dated by TCRdb to 2020 to 2022). Library preparation employed 5' RACE. The data were produced on an Illumina NovaSeq 6000. The public reads were reanalyzed by TCRdb: fastp trimming at Q25, MiXCR alignment, in-frame beta chains only. When rows share a CDR3 protein, they turn into one entry using the most common DNA and genes. The sample contains about 180,000 distinct CDR3 sequences, about 18% of them found a single time. Of the sample, approximately 4% falls within the top ten clones. Sequencing used PBMCs or a T cell subset sorted from them (not recorded which). All receptors derive from a man younger than 35 who had mild COVID-19 (a few samples of this study predate the infection). The sample titles of this study are shuffled in the database, so cell type and time point are left out; the donor was told from shared clones.

The rearrangement uses TRBV7-9 and TRBJ1-2; TRBD1 matches 7 bases. This CDR3 is 14 amino acids long. The trim removed 5 bases at V and 3 bases at J, leaving 6 bases unmatched. Germline values: CDR1 SEHNR, CDR2 FQNEAQ (reference sequence). For the CDR3, the DNA is TGTGCCAGCAGCCAGTCCGGGACAGACTATGGCTACACCTTC. Protein product: CASSQSGTDYGYTF.

This sequence joins TRBV7-2 and TRBJ1-1; unclear D gene. Trimming cost V 0 bases and J 2 bases, with 7 bases left between them. Germline CDR1 and CDR2: SGHTA and FQGNSA. CDR3 length equals 14 residues. The CDR3 loop reads CASSLASLNTEAFF. The CDR3, as DNA: TGTGCCAGCAGCTTAGCGAGCCTTAACACTGAAGCTTTCTTT. Drawing the rest from reference TRBV7-2 and TRBJ1-1, the complete variable domain is GAGVSQSPSNKVTEKGKDVELRCDPISGHTALYWYRQSLGQGLEFLIYFQGNSAPDKSGLPSDRFSAERTGGSVSTLTIQRTQQEDSAVYLCASSLASLNTEAFFGQGTRLTVV.

This clonotype was seen only a few times. The V call is TRBV7-9, the J call TRBJ1-1; no clear D gene. The CDR3 has 12 amino acids. V lost 6 bases, J lost 8 bases, and 13 bases lay in between. Germline V lookup: CDR1 SEHNR, CDR2 FQNEAQ (reference sequence). The CDR3 spells CASSQSDREAFF. In nucleotides, the CDR3 is TGTGCCAGCAGTCAATCGGACCGCGAAGCTTTCTTT.

V and J are TRBV5-6 and TRBJ2-3; TRBD2 might be the D (6 bases). The germline V gene has CDR1 SGHDT and CDR2 YYEEEE. V lost 2 bases and J lost 5, with 12 bases in between. CDR3 length: 14 amino acids. The CDR3 reads CASSFRGSKDTQYF. The CDR3 DNA reads as TGTGCCAGCAGCTTCCGGGGGTCTAAAGATACGCAGTATTTT. The variable domain in full, completed from reference TRBV5-6 and TRBJ2-3, reads DAGVTQSPTHLIKTRGQQVTLRCSPKSGHDTVSWYQQALGQGPQFIFQYYEEEERQRGNFPDRFSGHQFPNYSSELNVNALLLGDSALYLCASSFRGSKDTQYFGPGTRLTVL.

This clonotype has a single count. The chain is built from TRBV7-2 and TRBJ2-5, with D perhaps TRBD1 (6 bases). V shed 1 base and J shed 5 bases, with 11 bases lying between them. Germline values: CDR1 SGHTA, CDR2 FQGNSA. The CDR3 runs to 14 residues. The CDR3 spells CASSLGTDGETQYF. CDR3 DNA: TGTGCCAGCAGCTTAGGGACAGACGGGGAGACCCAGTACTTC.

There are many counts of this clonotype. The gene calls are TRBV11-2 and TRBJ1-1; D is undetermined. V was clipped by 1 base and J by 6 bases, with 9 bases between them. Germline V gene data show CDR1 as SGHAT and CDR2 as FQNNGV. The CDR3 loop spans 13 amino acids. CDR3 coding DNA: TGTGCCAGCAGCTTAGCTGGGTCCCCTGAAGCTTTCTTT. The encoded protein is CASSLAGSPEAFF.

This clonotype has just a few counts. V is TRBV10-3 and J is TRBJ1-5, with no clear D. The germline V and J ends were trimmed by 4 bases and 6 bases, with 10 bases remaining between them. The CDR3 runs to 13 residues. Germline V lookup: CDR1 ENHRY, CDR2 SYGVKD. The CDR3 sequence is CAISGQATQPQHF. CDR3 DNA: TGTGCCATCAGTGGCCAGGCTACTCAGCCCCAGCATTTT.

The chain combines TRBV12-5 with TRBJ1-1; D unclear. The CDR3 has 18 amino acids. Trimming took 6 bases from V and 0 from J, leaving 23 bases between them. Germline-derived CDR1 and CDR2 are LGHNT and FRNRAP. The CDR3 DNA reads TGTGCTAGTGGCTCGGTGGCAGGCCCGAGCGGGGTGAACACTGAAGCTTTCTTT. It codes for CASGSVAGPSGVNTEAFF.

V gene TRBV7-2 combines with J gene TRBJ1-1; D not resolved. Trimming removed 5 bases at V and 0 bases at J, with 13 bases between. Germline assignment: CDR1 SGHTA and CDR2 FQGNSA. This CDR3 region has 15 residues. This CDR3 is CASSGRQVLNTEAFF. The CDR3, as DNA: TGTGCCAGCAGCGGTCGGCAGGTGTTGAACACTGAAGCTTTCTTT.

This clonotype occurred many times. This chain joins TRBV7-2 and TRBJ2-1; TRBD1 matches at 9 bases. CDR3 length: 14 residues. V dropped 6 bases and J dropped 4; count of bases not matched to a gene: 4. The germline gives CDR1 SGHTA, CDR2 FQGNSA. CDR3 region: CASSLDRGYNEQFF. The DNA of the CDR3 is TGTGCCAGCAGTTTGGACAGGGGATACAATGAGCAGTTCTTC. Based on the CDR3 plus reference TRBV7-2 and TRBJ2-1, the full variable domain is GAGVSQSPSNKVTEKGKDVELRCDPISGHTALYWYRQSLGQGLEFLIYFQGNSAPDKSGLPSDRFSAERTGGSVSTLTIQRTQQEDSAVYLCASSLDRGYNEQFFGPGTRLTVL.

The chain couples TRBV7-2 to TRBJ2-3; D may match TRBD1 or TRBD2 (5 bases each). V lost 5 bases and J 3 bases, leaving 33 bases between the germline ends. The CDR3 sequence is 21 residues long. Germline CDR1 reads SGHTA; CDR2 reads FQGNSA. CDR3 loop: CASSLRGLTEGRLGGTDTQYF. The CDR3 nucleotides are TGTGCCAGCAGCCTAAGAGGGCTAACTGAGGGGCGTTTGGGTGGAACAGATACGCAGTATTTT.

The J gene is TRBJ2-2, the V gene TRBV7-9; D possibly corresponds to TRBD2 (5 bases). This CDR3 has 14 residues. Germline-derived CDR1 and CDR2 are SEHNR and FQNEAQ (reference sequence). V lost 6 bases and J lost 4, with 12 bases in between. The CDR3 DNA follows: TGTGCCAGCAGGGAGGTGAGGAGCACCGGGGAGCTGTTTTTT. Amino acids: CASREVRSTGELFF.

This clonotype was recorded a few times. The V call is TRBV7-9, the J call TRBJ2-1; tentative D call: TRBD2 (5 bases). The CDR3 consists of 14 residues. Germline-derived CDR1 and CDR2 are SEHNR and FQNEAQ (reference sequence). The V end lost 5 bases, the J end lost 0 bases, and 8 bases lay between the germline ends. CDR3 nucleotides: TGTGCCAGCAGCCCGGGGAGCTCCTACAATGAGCAGTTCTTC. Its translation is CASSPGSSYNEQFF.

The chain is built from TRBV6-2 or TRBV6-3 and TRBJ1-1; no definite D call. The V gene's germline CDR1 is MNHEY and CDR2 SVGEGT. The CDR3 loop spans 14 amino acids. Trimming left V 0 bases short and J 1 base short, with 6 bases between. The CDR3 region has the DNA TGTGCCAGCAGTTACTCGGGCGGGAACACTGAAGCTTTCTTT. As protein: CASSYSGGNTEAFF.

This clonotype was counted a few times. V and J are TRBV5-1 and TRBJ1-5, with TRBD1 identical over 7 bases. The CDR3 spans 13 residues. V was clipped by 5 bases and J by 4 bases; unmatched bases: 3. Germline loops: CDR1 SGHRS, CDR2 YFSETQ. DNA of the CDR3: TGCGCCAGCAGGTGGGACAGTAATCAGCCCCAGCATTTT. Protein product: CASRWDSNQPQHF.

The chain links TRBV4-1 to TRBJ2-1, with a weak D call TRBD1 (6 bases). The CDR3 extends over 15 amino acids. V lost 0 bases and J lost 4, with 10 bases in between. Germline-derived CDR1 and CDR2 are MGHRA and YSYEKL. This CDR3 reads CASSQDQGQYNEQFF. Here the CDR3 DNA reads TGCGCCAGCAGCCAAGATCAGGGGCAGTACAATGAGCAGTTCTTC.

The chain joins TRBV9 to TRBJ2-5, with D unresolved. In germline, CDR1 is SGDLS, CDR2 YYNGEE. The CDR3 consists of 13 residues. Trimming removed 2 bases from V and 1 base from J, with 6 bases in between. The DNA for the CDR3 is TGTGCCAGCAGCGTGGTGGGCCAAGAGACCCAGTACTTC. Its protein is CASSVVGQETQYF. Together with reference TRBV9 and TRBJ2-5, the CDR3 gives the full variable domain: DSGVTQTPKHLITATGQRVTLRCSPRSGDLSVYWYQQSLDQGLQFLIQYYNGEERAKGNILERFSAQQFPDLHSELNLSSLELGDSALYFCASSVVGQETQYFGPGTRLLVL.

The V gene is TRBV4-2, the J gene TRBJ2-3; D remains unclear. CDR3 length: 16 residues. CDR1 LGHNA and CDR2 YNFKEQ come from the germline V gene. Trimming cost V 3 bases and J 2 bases, with 15 bases left between them. Written as DNA, the CDR3 is TGTGCCAGCAGCCACGTGACCCGCACCCTCACAGATACGCAGTATTTT. Protein product: CASSHVTRTLTDTQYF.

Many counts were recorded for this clonotype. This chain links TRBV12-3 or TRBV12-4 with TRBJ1-2, with 8 bases matching TRBD1. J lost 4 bases, V lost 3 bases, and 7 bases had no gene match. This CDR3 spans 15 amino acids. In nucleotides, the CDR3 is TGTGCCAGCAGTTTTTTGGACAGGGTCGTCTATGGCTACACCTTC. This sequence encodes CASSFLDRVVYGYTF.